This is a list of T cell receptor beta chains from one sample in a study of control samples from healthy donors and cancer patients. Data came from immunoSEQ multiplex PCR; TCRdb stores just in-frame clones and leaves some out. The sample lists some 150,000 clones; approximately 91% were seen once. The specimen sequenced was blood. These receptors were taken from a young man in good health. Each CDR3 is given with its conserved first and last residue. Each record gives: clone size, D gene, J gene, V gene, CDR3 protein, CDR3 DNA. The D gene is left open where the match is weak. Only part of the rows carry a size: once, few, many, or a class if the clone is expanded.

.,.,TRBJ1-4,TRBV5-1,CASSLLGSTNEKLFF,TGCGCCAGCAGCTTGTTGGGGTCAACTAATGAAAAACTGTTTTTT
.,.,TRBJ1-5,TRBV21-1,CASSKVRDRGDQPQHF,TGTGCCAGCAGCAAAGTCAGGGACAGGGGGGATCAGCCCCAGCATTTT
once,.,TRBJ1-2,TRBV29-1,CSVDDRTPYGYTF,TGCAGCGTTGACGACAGGACACCCTATGGCTACACCTTC
.,.,TRBJ1-1,TRBV10-3,CAISEGPQGNTEAFF,TGTGCCATCAGTGAGGGCCCCCAAGGGAACACTGAAGCTTTCTTT
.,TRBD1,TRBJ2-7,TRBV7-8,CASSSQGSYEQYF,TGTGCCAGCAGCTCACAGGGGAGCTACGAGCAGTACTTC
.,.,TRBJ1-1,TRBV11-2,CASSTRAATEAFF,TGTGCCAGCAGCACACGTGCTGCAACTGAAGCTTTCTTT
.,TRBD1,TRBJ1-3,TRBV7-2,CASSFDWTGIFSGNTIYF,TGTGCCAGCAGCTTTGATTGGACAGGGATTTTCTCTGGAAACACCATATATTTT
.,.,TRBJ2-6,TRBV6-5,CATVQGSGANVLTF,TGTGCCACAGTACAGGGAAGTGGGGCCAACGTCCTGACTTTC
.,TRBD1,TRBJ1-2,TRBV3-1/TRBV3-2,CASSQAHGGTDLYGYTF,TGTGCCAGCAGCCAAGCCCACGGCGGGACAGACCTCTATGGCTACACCTTC
once,.,TRBJ2-3,TRBV5-6,CASSLLQIDTQYF,TGTGCCAGCAGCTTGTTGCAGATAGATACGCAGTATTTT
.,.,TRBJ1-1,TRBV7-9,CASSLRTGETEAFF,TGTGCCAGCAGCCTACGGACGGGGGAGACTGAAGCTTTCTTT
.,.,TRBJ1-1,TRBV11-1,CASSLRRGTEAFF,TGTGCCAGCAGCTTAAGAAGGGGAACTGAAGCTTTCTTT
.,TRBD1,TRBJ1-4,TRBV7-9,CASSLAGGTGGDVDEKLFF,TGTGCCAGCAGCTTAGCGGGCGGGACAGGGGGCGATGTGGATGAAAAACTGTTTTTT